The present T cell receptor (beta chain) was sequenced within a study of T cell responses to AZD1222 COVID-19 vaccine. Study summary: The study pooled second doses at about 4 or about 12 weeks.

Regarding the study as a whole: Among those given AZD1222, only five to seven were seropositive at baseline. Samples come after the peak T cell response, not at day 14.

Profiled with immunoSEQ multiplex PCR; TCRdb holds only in-frame clones, not every one. The sample has roughly 120,000 clones, 88% seen once. About this clone itself: What it binds is unknown.

Germline V gene data show CDR1 as SGHTA and CDR2 as FQGNSA. The CDR3 totals 14 residues. Trimming stripped 6 bases from V and 6 bases from J, with 14 bases between. Sequenced material: peripheral blood, taken on day 0 of AZD1222 vaccination. This TCR came from an adult in good health. The rearrangement links TRBV7-2 to TRBJ2-2; D may be TRBD2 (6 bases). The CDR3 coding sequence is TGTGCCAGCAGTCCAGCGGGCGCAGCCGGGGAGCTGTTTTTT. It yields the protein CASSPAGAAGELFF.